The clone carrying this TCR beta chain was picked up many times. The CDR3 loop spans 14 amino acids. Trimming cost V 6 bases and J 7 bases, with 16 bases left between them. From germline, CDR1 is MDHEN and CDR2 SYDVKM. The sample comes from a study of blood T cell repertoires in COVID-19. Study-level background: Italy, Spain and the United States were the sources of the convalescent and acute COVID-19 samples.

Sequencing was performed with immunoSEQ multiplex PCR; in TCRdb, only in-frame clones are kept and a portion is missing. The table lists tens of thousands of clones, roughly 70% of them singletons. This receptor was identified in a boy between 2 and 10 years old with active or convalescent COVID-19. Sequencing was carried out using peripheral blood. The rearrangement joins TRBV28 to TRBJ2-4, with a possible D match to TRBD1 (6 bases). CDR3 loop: CASSLSRQENIQYF. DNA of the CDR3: TGTGCCAGCAGCTTGAGCCGACAGGAGAACATTCAGTACTTC.